The sequence of this T cell receptor beta chain was determined in a study of blood T cells in healthy people across ages. Whole-study results and caveats: Percentage of naive T cells showed a strong correlation with TCR beta diversity. Measured against age, TCR beta diversity per million T cells decreased in a roughly linear manner.

The V gene's germline CDR1 is SNHLY and CDR2 FYNNEI. Trimming cost V 4 bases and J 0 bases; bases outside gene matches: 6. This CDR3 is 16 amino acids long. A second PCR, run for roughly 6 to 11 cycles, used a sample-barcoded 5' primer plus a J-beta primer mix. The study obtained at least 2.5 million CDR3-containing paired-end reads from every sample. One entry per CDR3 protein, called by TCRdb with MiXCR from the 5' RACE reads. The sample includes about 1.6 million distinct CDR3 sequences, about 31% of them seen just once. Each individual donor underwent a draw of about 9.1 milliliters of peripheral blood. A single count supports this clonotype. Its target is unknown.

Sequencing was done on a sample of blood. The TCR originated in a woman in her twenties or thirties in good health. The V gene is TRBV2, the J gene TRBJ1-5; TRBD1 agrees at 7 bases. This CDR3 reads CASSGPGGYSNQPQHF. The CDR3 region has the DNA TGTGCCAGCAGTGGTCCAGGGGGGTATAGCAATCAGCCCCAGCATTTT.